One TCR beta chain is described in this entry. Its antigen target is currently unknown. Per-base quality was not reported, and no clone a single base away is much larger than it. The library was built by means of the immunoSEQ multiplex PCR assay. Rearranged TCR beta chain sequences were amplified using the hsTCRB Kit according to the manufacturer's protocol. TCRB libraries were sequenced on an Illumina MiSeq. As for the authors' bioinformatics: Demultiplexing, trimming and gene mapping were performed with the kit vendor's proprietary platform. Entries here come from immuneACCESS through TCRdb and include only in-frame sequences with V and J called. Some clones fail to appear in such tables; in the studies checked, an unresolved V gene covers under half of the shortfall, and the cause of the remainder is unknown. The V and J calls and clone size are taken from that table; D and trimming were inferred from the DNA. In this sample the table shows about 32,000 clones, about 80% of which occur a single time. The top ten constitute approximately 3% of the sample.

The time point label, as the study defines it: week 35, safety follow-up. Every vaccine dose consisted of 300 ug of a 20-mer mutant IDH1 peptide in Montanide, administered subcutaneously together with topical imiquimod. Eight vaccinations were administered to patients in weeks 1, 3, 5, 7, 11, 15, 19 and 23, corresponding to visits V03 through V10. The donors had newly diagnosed IDH1-mutant astrocytomas of WHO grade 3 or 4 that showed loss of nuclear ATRX. The samples were drawn from NOA16, a multicentre, single-arm, open-label phase I trial in Germany that tested a mutant IDH1 peptide vaccine in humans for the first time. Genomic DNA for TCRB sequencing was extracted from EDTA blood using the DNeasy Blood and Tissue Kit. The sample originates from a study of a mutant IDH1 vaccine in newly diagnosed glioma (dated by TCRdb to the early 2020s). With regard to the full study: Vaccination began 4-6 weeks after radiotherapy alone, or alongside temozolomide cycles in the chemotherapy-containing groups. Prior to enrollment, standard therapy consisting of radiotherapy alone, temozolomide alone, or radiochemotherapy with temozolomide had been administered to patients, with the combination being received by most patients. Of the approximately 30 treated patients, around 60% were male and around 38% were female, and a mean age of roughly 37 years was recorded. Six visits were used for peripheral blood collection: V03 (baseline), V05, V07, V10, V12 and V13. Visit V12 was the week-35 safety follow-up and visit V13 was the week-47 end of study. For exploratory analyses, longitudinal TCRB deep sequencing was carried out in around 26 treated patients wherever samples were available.

Results the study describes overall, beyond this receptor: Vaccine-induced immune responses across multiple MHC alleles were detected in approximately 93% of patients. The authors noted that analyses of patient blood samples could not be reproduced because of sample limitations. Availability determined which PBMC samples were chosen for TCRB deep sequencing. Changes in the top peripheral T cell clonotypes picked up by TCRB sequencing did not appear to be linked to pseudoprogression.

The source is a man aged 40-55 years with glioma. Some clones in this sample may be carry-over from other donors' samples. The input for sequencing was PBMCs, taken from a glioma patient whose treatment included an IDH1 peptide vaccine.

In nucleotide form, the sequence is TGTGCCAGCACCCTAGGGGAGAATCAGCCCCAGCATTTT. Its translation reads: CASTLGENQPQHF. This sequence uses TRBV2 and TRBJ1-5; matching of 5 bases hints at TRBD1 as the D gene. Measured from the cysteine to the phenylalanine, the CDR3 is 13 residues long. Just CDR3 DNA is preserved here, 39 bases in frame from base 1. Looking up the germline V gene yields CDR1 SNHLY and CDR2 FYNNEI. Trimming at the junction amounts to 7 bases on V and 4 bases on J, and the germline ends lie 11 bases apart.